This T cell receptor beta chain was documented in a study of CD8+CD57+ T cells in acquired aplastic anemia. Whole-study findings and limits: Patients and controls were found to share twenty-nine CD8+ CDR3 sequences.

Whoever was chosen for sequencing had shown CD8+CD57+ cell expansion by flow cytometry. Researchers used genomic DNA as the template to profile TCR beta VDJ and CDR3. From the reads, TCRdb called clonotypes with MiXCR, one entry per CDR3 protein. Of approximately 250,000 distinct CDR3 sequences listed, roughly 80% are singletons. Concerning this clonotype itself: What it binds is not known. In this CDR3 the conserved last residue, phenylalanine or tryptophan, is missing, so a read error is likely. The DNA is omitted, as the CDR3 cannot be located on it reliably, and the CDR3 follows TCRdb's listing.

The CDR3 extends over 12 residues, inclusive of both ends. Germline V gene data show CDR1 as SEHNR and CDR2 as FQNEAQ (reference sequence). This TCR derives from a human donor with aplastic anemia. V is TRBV7-9 and J is TRBJ2-2. The source material was sorted CD4+, CD8+, or CD8+CD57+ T cells (not recorded which) from PBMCs. The CDR3: CASSFTTAERSS.